The 20 T cell receptor beta chains presented below share a single source sample, sequenced in a study of early T cells in non-severe SARS-CoV-2 infection. Each CDR3 protein is one row after TCRdb ran MiXCR on the 5' RACE reads. The sample yields 55,000 to 75,000 distinct CDR3 sequences, about an eighth seen once. What was sequenced was whole blood. The receptors shown here come from an adult who was a healthcare worker with PCR-confirmed SARS-CoV-2 infection or an uninfected control (not recorded which).

This clonotype was counted ten times or more. The CDR3 DNA reads TGTGCCAGCAGTTTATCGAGGCAGACCTACGAGCAGTACTTC. As protein: CASSLSRQTYEQYF. The rearrangement joins TRBV27 to TRBJ2-7; D gene unclear. The CDR3 runs to 14 residues. V gave up 0 bases and J gave up 2 bases, with 8 bases separating them. CDR1 is MNHEY and CDR2 is SMNVEV in the germline V gene (reference sequence).

This clonotype was recorded a few times. The chain joins TRBV28 to TRBJ1-1; no firm D call. This CDR3 spans 13 amino acids. V lost 6 bases, J lost 7 bases, and 15 bases lay in between. CDR1 and CDR2 (germline): MDHEN, SYDVKM. The CDR3 DNA reads TGTGCCAGCAGAAACCACCGGCTCAATGAAGCTTTCTTT. This codes for CASRNHRLNEAFF.

This clonotype was observed at least ten times. CDR3: CASYNRGTGNTIYF. In nucleotides, the CDR3 is TGTGCCAGCTACAACAGGGGCACTGGAAACACCATATATTTT. The V and J genes are TRBV7-9 and TRBJ1-3; 7 bases are shared with TRBD1. The CDR3 extends over 14 amino acids. V lost 8 bases to trimming and J lost 2 bases; unmatched junction nucleotides: 6. Germline V gene data show CDR1 as SEHNR and CDR2 as FQNEAQ (reference sequence).

This clonotype was counted ten times or more. The gene calls are TRBV5-5 and TRBJ2-3; 7 bases fit TRBD1. Germline V CDR1 and CDR2: SGHKS, YYEKEE (reference sequence). The CDR3 has 15 amino acids. Losses at the gene ends were 0 bases for V and 1 base for J; bases not matched to a gene: 2. CDR3: CASSLAGGGTDTQYF. The CDR3 DNA reads as TGTGCCAGCAGCTTGGCAGGGGGAGGCACAGATACGCAGTATTTT.

At least ten counts were recorded for this clonotype. V is TRBV27 and J is TRBJ2-7, with 10 bases fitting TRBD1. With 5 bases clipped from V and 2 bases from J, the junction kept 6 bases outside the gene matches. The CDR3 length is 15 residues. Germline V lookup: CDR1 MNHEY, CDR2 SMNVEV (reference sequence). The CDR3 region is CASSLTGTGAYEQYF. In nucleotides, the CDR3 is TGTGCCAGCAGTCTAACCGGGACAGGGGCCTACGAGCAGTACTTC.

This clonotype was counted at least ten times. The genes are TRBV15 and TRBJ1-5, with no clear D. Germline-derived CDR1 and CDR2 are LNHNV and YYDKDF (reference sequence). The V end was cut by 1 base, the J end by 3 bases, with 4 bases between. CDR3 length: 13 amino acids. This CDR3 is CATSRVDNQPQHF. CDR3 nucleotide sequence: TGTGCCACCAGCAGAGTGGACAATCAGCCCCAGCATTTT.

This clonotype was recorded at least ten times. The chain combines TRBV12-3 or TRBV12-4 with TRBJ2-7; D is perhaps TRBD1 (6 bases). The V and J ends lost 8 bases and 1 base respectively, with 12 bases between them. This CDR3 is 13 amino acids long. Here the CDR3 DNA reads TGTGCCAGCGGGATCAGGGGTTCCTACGAGCAGTACTTC. Residues: CASGIRGSYEQYF.

The sample holds a few counts of this clonotype. The V call is TRBV20-1, the J call TRBJ2-2; TRBD1 agrees at 9 bases. J lost 3 bases, V lost 1 base, and 6 bases had no gene match. The CDR3 spans 16 residues. Germline V gene sequence: CDR1 DFQATT, CDR2 SNEGSKA (reference sequence). The CDR3 region has the DNA TGCAGTGCTAGAGGCCCGACAGGGGGTGACACCGGGGAGCTGTTTTTT. Translated, it gives CSARGPTGGDTGELFF.

Many counts were recorded for this clonotype. An end of the junction differs from the germline gene, which may be a read error. The rearrangement links TRBV6-5 to TRBJ2-7; 9 nucleotides line up with TRBD1. Germline V gene data show CDR1 as MNHEY and CDR2 as SVGAGI. This CDR3 has 14 amino acids. This CDR3 reads CASRYRGLSYEQYF. The CDR3 bases are TGTGCCAGCAGGTACAGGGGGCTTTCCTACGAGCAATACTTC.

This clonotype came up many times. The V and J genes are TRBV27 and TRBJ2-1; weak D call: TRBD2 (5 bases). Trimming shortened V by 2 bases and J by 9 bases, and 23 bases separated the two germline ends. From germline, CDR1 is MNHEY and CDR2 SMNVEV (reference sequence). The CDR3 runs 17 residues. The CDR3 loop is CASSLSEGNFWLGEQFF. CDR3 DNA sequence: TGTGCCAGCAGTTTAAGTGAGGGTAATTTTTGGCTCGGTGAGCAGTTCTTC.

This clonotype was counted between two and nine times. The V call is TRBV24-1, the J call TRBJ2-7; D remains unclear. Germline assignment: CDR1 KGHDR and CDR2 SFDVKD. V lost 3 bases to trimming and J lost 5 bases, with 10 bases between them. This CDR3 region has 13 residues. The CDR3 is CATSDGPRNEQYF. The CDR3 DNA reads as TGTGCCACCAGTGATGGACCGAGGAACGAGCAGTACTTC.

This clonotype was picked up many times. The rearrangement uses TRBV29-1 and TRBJ2-5; 16 positions match TRBD2. This CDR3 comprises 15 residues. The junction had 7 bases not matched to a gene; V was cut back by 6 bases and J by 6 bases. Germline assignment: CDR1 SQVTM and CDR2 ANQGSEA. Here the CDR3 DNA reads TGCAGCGTGCCCGGGACTAGCGGGAGGGCACAGACCCAGTACTTC. This translates into CSVPGTSGRAQTQYF.

Many counts were recorded for this clonotype. The rearrangement joins TRBV19 to TRBJ1-5; D may be TRBD1 (5 bases). Germline V lookup: CDR1 LNHDA, CDR2 SQIVND (reference sequence). The CDR3 is made up of 14 amino acids. Trimming took 1 base from V and 2 from J, leaving 6 bases between them. The CDR3 DNA is TGTGCCAGTAGTATAGTCAGGGGCAATCAGCCCCAGCATTTT. This gives the protein CASSIVRGNQPQHF. Variable domain in full (rest from reference TRBV19 and TRBJ1-5): DGGITQSPKYLFRKEGQNVTLSCEQNLNHDAMYWYRQDPGQGLRLIYYSQIVNDFQKGDIAEGYSVSREKKESFPLTVTSAQKNPTAFYLCASSIVRGNQPQHFGDGTRLSIL.

This clonotype was detected many times. V usage is TRBV28 and J usage is TRBJ2-7, with TRBD2 identical over 8 bases. This CDR3 region has 15 residues. CDR1 and CDR2 (germline): MDHEN, SYDVKM. V dropped 6 bases and J dropped 0; count of bases not matched to a gene: 7. Written as DNA, the CDR3 is TGTGCCAGCAGGGTAGCGGGATCCCCCTCCTACGAGCAGTACTTC. Its protein is CASRVAGSPSYEQYF.

At least ten counts were recorded for this clonotype. The chain joins TRBV19 to TRBJ2-1; a weak D match, TRBD2 (5 bases). The germline V gene has CDR1 LNHDA and CDR2 SQIVND (reference sequence). CDR3 length: 12 residues. V lost 5 bases, J lost 9 bases, and 11 bases lay in between. The CDR3 spells CASSASSTEQFF. As DNA, the CDR3 is TGTGCCAGTAGTGCCTCTAGCACTGAGCAGTTCTTC.

This clonotype was recorded at least ten times. The V and J genes are TRBV7-8 and TRBJ1-1, with a tentative D call TRBD1 (5 bases). This CDR3 comprises 13 residues. Per the germline V gene, CDR1 is SGHVS and CDR2 is FQNEAQ. Trimming stripped 6 bases from V and 2 bases from J, with 10 bases between. CDR3 sequence reads: CASRRTTNTEAFF. The CDR3 nucleotides read TGTGCCAGCAGGCGGACAACAAACACTGAAGCTTTCTTT.

The chain is built from TRBV10-3 and TRBJ2-1; 12 nucleotides match TRBD2. The CDR3 runs 13 residues. Germline V gene lookup returns CDR1 ENHRY and CDR2 SYGVKD. V shed 10 bases, J shed 5 bases, and the junction held 3 bases outside the gene matches. The CDR3, as DNA: TGTGCCACGAGACTAGCGGGGGACAATGAGCAGTTCTTC. It specifies CATRLAGDNEQFF.

This clonotype was recorded at least ten times. V and J are TRBV20-1 and TRBJ2-1; 8 bases fit TRBD2. The germline V gene has CDR1 DFQATT and CDR2 SNEGSKA (reference sequence). This CDR3 has 17 residues. After removal of 2 bases from V and 9 bases from J, the junction contained 18 bases not matched to a gene. The CDR3 sequence is CSARNVWLREVFGEQFF. The DNA of the CDR3 is TGCAGTGCTAGAAACGTTTGGTTGCGGGAGGTTTTTGGTGAGCAGTTCTTC.

This clonotype has at least ten counts. The V gene is TRBV12-3 or TRBV12-4, the J gene TRBJ2-2, with 8 bases fitting TRBD2. The CDR3 contains 15 residues. The trim removed 3 bases at V and 6 bases at J, leaving 6 bases unmatched. The CDR3 DNA sequence: TGTGCCAGCAGTTTCCGGCGGGAGGCTCCCGGGGAGCTGTTTTTT. It yields the protein CASSFRREAPGELFF.

This clonotype was seen many times. The V gene is TRBV6-2 or TRBV6-3, the J gene TRBJ1-5, with D possibly being TRBD1 (6 bases). V lost 8 bases and J 4 bases, leaving 24 bases between the germline ends. CDR1 MNHEY and CDR2 SVGEGT come from the germline V gene. The CDR3 consists of 17 residues. This chain's CDR3 is CASGPRGLSAQNQPQHF. DNA of the CDR3: TGTGCCAGCGGCCCCAGGGGTCTTTCAGCCCAAAATCAGCCCCAGCATTTT.